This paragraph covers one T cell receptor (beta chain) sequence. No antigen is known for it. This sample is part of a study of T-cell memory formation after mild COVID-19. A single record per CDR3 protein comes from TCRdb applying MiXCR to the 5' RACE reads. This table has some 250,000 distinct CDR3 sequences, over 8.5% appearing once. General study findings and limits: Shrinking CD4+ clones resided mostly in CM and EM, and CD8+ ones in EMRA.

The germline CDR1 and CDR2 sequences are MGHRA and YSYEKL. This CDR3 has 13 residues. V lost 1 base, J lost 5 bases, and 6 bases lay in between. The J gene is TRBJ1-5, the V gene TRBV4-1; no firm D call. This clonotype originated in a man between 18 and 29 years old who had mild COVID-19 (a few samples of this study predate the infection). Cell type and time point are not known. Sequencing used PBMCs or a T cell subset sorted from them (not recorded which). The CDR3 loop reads CASSQARDQPQHF. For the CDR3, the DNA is TGCGCCAGCAGCCAAGCACGTGATCAGCCCCAGCATTTT.